This is a list of T cell receptor beta chains from one sample in a study of T cell responses to AZD1222 COVID-19 vaccine. Libraries were prepared by immunoSEQ multiplex PCR; TCRdb keeps only in-frame clonotypes and omits some of them. The sample includes some 83,000 clones, approximately 89% of them seen just once. Material: peripheral blood, obtained 28 days after the second AZD1222 dose. The receptor set was obtained from an adult who received the AZD1222 COVID-19 vaccine. Both conserved end residues are part of each CDR3. The size of a clone is reported for some rows only, either as once, few or many, or as a class for expanded clones.

j_gene,v_gene,abundance,CDR3aa
TRBJ2-5,TRBV4-1,-,CASSRGLRETQYF
TRBJ1-2,TRBV21-1,-,CASSDPSGDRDYGYTF
TRBJ2-5,TRBV18,-,CASSPGTGGETQYF
TRBJ2-5,TRBV28,-,CASSRGTSGGRQETQYF
TRBJ1-1,TRBV11-1,once,CASSPDRGTEAFF
TRBJ2-1,TRBV4-1,-,CASSQAFGGGPNEQFF
TRBJ1-2,TRBV19,-,CASNPDRIYYDPSGIEDGYTF
TRBJ2-3,TRBV13,-,CASSSPPGGATDTQYF
TRBJ1-1,TRBV20-1,once,CSASRTRGITEAFF
TRBJ1-6,TRBV5-1,-,CASSWTTGANSPLHF
TRBJ1-2,TRBV27,-,CASSVTGAGYTF
TRBJ1-2,TRBV9,-,CASSPSANAMWGYTF
TRBJ2-3,TRBV5-1,-,CASSGGGPTDTQYF
TRBJ2-7,TRBV19,-,CASSWDSSYEQYF
TRBJ1-2,TRBV10-3,-,CATWTGTLANYGYTF
TRBJ2-7,TRBV7-9,-,CASSRTGAYEQYF
TRBJ1-5,TRBV6-2/TRBV6-3,-,CASSYELAQPYSNQPQHF
TRBJ2-3,TRBV4-3,once,CASSLVAPSTDTQYF
TRBJ1-2,TRBV9,-,CASSVVTQGIGGYTF
TRBJ2-4,TRBV3-1/TRBV3-2,-,CASRRQGAKNIQYF
TRBJ2-1,TRBV10-2,-,CASNDRGPSYNEQFF
TRBJ1-5,TRBV5-8,-,CASSVGQYNQPQHF
TRBJ2-3,TRBV24-1,-,CATSERADTQYF
TRBJ1-2,TRBV12-3/TRBV12-4,-,CASTPTTAYGYTF
TRBJ2-7,TRBV7-9,-,CASSFGELAGRYEQYF
TRBJ1-5,TRBV6-1,-,CASSEVANPYQPQHF
TRBJ2-7,TRBV28,once,CASRTAGTGYDEQYF
TRBJ2-5,TRBV9,-,CASSEGVHGGNQETQYF
TRBJ2-5,TRBV5-1,-,CASSLYQQETQYF
TRBJ1-1,TRBV28,-,CASSIRGTEAFF
TRBJ1-2,TRBV19,-,CASRNQGIGNYGYTF
TRBJ1-1,TRBV7-3,once,CASSPGPGNTEAFF
TRBJ2-5,TRBV2,-,CASSPTRETQYF
TRBJ2-7,TRBV7-9,-,CASSPDGTPEQYF
TRBJ1-3,TRBV9,-,CASSAQTVSGNTIYF
TRBJ1-1,TRBV4-2,-,CASSQAQGAENTEAFF
TRBJ2-1,TRBV3-1/TRBV3-2,-,CASSQIGRTNEQFF
TRBJ2-4,TRBV3-1/TRBV3-2,-,CASSQDEGAKNIQYF
TRBJ2-1,TRBV7-2,-,CASSPRGGRYNEQFF
TRBJ2-1,TRBV3-1/TRBV3-2,-,CASSQEGWGGSEQFF
TRBJ2-3,TRBV11-3,-,CASCSTDTQYF
TRBJ1-1,TRBV6-5,-,CASSYVTGARNTEAFF
TRBJ2-7,TRBV6-5,-,CASRGMRASNYEQYF
TRBJ1-6,TRBV5-4,-,CASSPGRDRNSPLHF
TRBJ1-6,TRBV5-1,-,CASSAGTGNSPLHF
TRBJ2-2,TRBV5-1,-,CASSLGRGRTGELFF
TRBJ1-5,TRBV9,-,CASDSSNQPQHF
TRBJ1-6,TRBV3-1/TRBV3-2,-,CASSLQGGSPLHF
TRBJ1-4,TRBV9,-,CASSVQGATNEKLFF
TRBJ2-1,TRBV5-4,once,CASSPTGGFRNEQFF
TRBJ1-5,TRBV28,few,CASSQGWRGQPQHF
TRBJ2-7,TRBV13,-,CASSLEGTYEQYF
TRBJ2-1,TRBV5-5,-,CASSLESYNEQFF
TRBJ2-7,TRBV6-5,-,CASSTSGTGSYEQYF
TRBJ1-5,TRBV30,-,CAWSVYFRDRGQPQHF
TRBJ2-1,TRBV20-1,-,CSASKGNEQFF
TRBJ1-1,TRBV5-1,-,CASSLGDRGRSDTEAFF
TRBJ2-7,TRBV9,-,CASSVEGAADEQYF
TRBJ1-5,TRBV25-1,-,CASSQGIYQPQHF